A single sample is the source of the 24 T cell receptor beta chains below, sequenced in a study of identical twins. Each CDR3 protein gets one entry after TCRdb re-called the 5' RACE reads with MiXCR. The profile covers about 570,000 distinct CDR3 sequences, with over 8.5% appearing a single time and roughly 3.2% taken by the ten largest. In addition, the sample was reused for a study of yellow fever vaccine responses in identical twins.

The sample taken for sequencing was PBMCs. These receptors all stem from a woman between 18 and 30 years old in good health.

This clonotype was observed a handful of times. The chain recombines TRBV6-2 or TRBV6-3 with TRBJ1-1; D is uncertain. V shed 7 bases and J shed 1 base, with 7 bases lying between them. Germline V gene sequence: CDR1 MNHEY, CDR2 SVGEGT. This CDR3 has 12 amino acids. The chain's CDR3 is CASMIRNTEAFF. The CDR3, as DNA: TGTGCCAGCATGATACGGAACACTGAAGCTTTCTTT.

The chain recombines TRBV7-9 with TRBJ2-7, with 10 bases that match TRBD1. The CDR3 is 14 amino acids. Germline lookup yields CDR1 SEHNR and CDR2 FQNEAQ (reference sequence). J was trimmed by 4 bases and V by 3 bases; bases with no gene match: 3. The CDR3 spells CASSLDRGKYEQYF. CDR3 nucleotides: TGTGCCAGCAGCTTGGACAGGGGGAAATACGAGCAGTACTTC.

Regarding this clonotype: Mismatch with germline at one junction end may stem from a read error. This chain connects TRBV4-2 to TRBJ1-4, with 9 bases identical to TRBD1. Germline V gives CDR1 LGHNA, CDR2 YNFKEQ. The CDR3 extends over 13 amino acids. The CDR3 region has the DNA TGTGCCAGCGGCCAAGATGGGACAGGGTCGCTGTTTTTT. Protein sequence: CASGQDGTGSLFF.

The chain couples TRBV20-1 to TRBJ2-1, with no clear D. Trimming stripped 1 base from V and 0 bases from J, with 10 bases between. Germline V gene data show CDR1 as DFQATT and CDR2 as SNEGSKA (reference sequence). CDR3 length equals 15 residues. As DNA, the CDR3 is TGCAGTGCTAGAGGGAAAATGAGCTCCTACAATGAGCAGTTCTTC. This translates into CSARGKMSSYNEQFF.

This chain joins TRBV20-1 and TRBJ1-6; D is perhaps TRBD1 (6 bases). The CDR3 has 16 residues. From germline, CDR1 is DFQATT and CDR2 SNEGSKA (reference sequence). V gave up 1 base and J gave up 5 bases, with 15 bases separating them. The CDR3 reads CSARAIGQLNNSPLHF. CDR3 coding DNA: TGCAGTGCTAGAGCTATAGGACAGTTGAATAATTCACCCCTCCACTTT.

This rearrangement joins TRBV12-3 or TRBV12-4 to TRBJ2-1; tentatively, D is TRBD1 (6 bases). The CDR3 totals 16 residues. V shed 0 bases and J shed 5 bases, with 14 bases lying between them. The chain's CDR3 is CASSLAGAGKNNEQFF. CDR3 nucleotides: TGTGCCAGCAGTTTAGCGGGGGCAGGGAAGAACAATGAGCAGTTCTTC.

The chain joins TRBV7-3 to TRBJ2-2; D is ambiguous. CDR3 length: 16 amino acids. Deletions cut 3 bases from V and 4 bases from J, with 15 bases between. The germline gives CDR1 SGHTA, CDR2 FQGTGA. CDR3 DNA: TGTGCCAGCAGCTTGGCGGCCCCCCATTCCACCGGGGAGCTGTTTTTT. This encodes CASSLAAPHSTGELFF.

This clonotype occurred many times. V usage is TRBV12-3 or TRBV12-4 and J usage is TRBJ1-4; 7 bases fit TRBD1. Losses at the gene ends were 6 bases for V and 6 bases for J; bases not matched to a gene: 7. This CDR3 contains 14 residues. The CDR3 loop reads CASSPDREDEKLFF. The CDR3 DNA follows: TGTGCCAGCAGCCCCGACAGGGAGGATGAAAAACTGTTTTTT.

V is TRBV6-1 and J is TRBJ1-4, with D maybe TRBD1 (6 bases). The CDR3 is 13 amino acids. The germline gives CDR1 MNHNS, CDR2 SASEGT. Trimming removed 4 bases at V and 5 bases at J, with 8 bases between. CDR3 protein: CASSGGTNEKLFF. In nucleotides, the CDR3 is TGTGCCAGCAGTGGCGGGACAAATGAAAAACTGTTTTTT.

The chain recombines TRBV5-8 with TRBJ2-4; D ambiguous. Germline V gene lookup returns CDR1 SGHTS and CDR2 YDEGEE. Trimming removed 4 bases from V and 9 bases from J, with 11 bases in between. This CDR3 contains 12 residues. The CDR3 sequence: CASSPVRLIQYF. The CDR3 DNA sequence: TGTGCCAGCAGCCCCGTAAGACTCATTCAGTACTTC.

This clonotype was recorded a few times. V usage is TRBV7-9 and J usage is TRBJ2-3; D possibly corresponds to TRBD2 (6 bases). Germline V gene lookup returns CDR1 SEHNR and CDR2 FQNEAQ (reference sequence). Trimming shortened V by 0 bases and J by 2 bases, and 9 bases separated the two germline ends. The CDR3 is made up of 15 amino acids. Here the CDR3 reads CASSLAQGLTDTQYF. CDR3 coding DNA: TGTGCCAGCAGCTTAGCTCAGGGACTCACAGATACGCAGTATTTT.

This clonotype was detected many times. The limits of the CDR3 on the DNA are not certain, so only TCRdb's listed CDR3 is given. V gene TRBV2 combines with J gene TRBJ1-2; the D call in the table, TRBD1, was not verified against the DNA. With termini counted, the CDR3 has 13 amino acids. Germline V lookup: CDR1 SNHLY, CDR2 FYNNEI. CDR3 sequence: CASILDSRSGYTF.

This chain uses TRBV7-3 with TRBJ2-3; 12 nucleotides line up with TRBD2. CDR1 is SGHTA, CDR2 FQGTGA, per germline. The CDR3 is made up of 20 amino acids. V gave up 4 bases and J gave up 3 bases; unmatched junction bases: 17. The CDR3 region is CASSSSVSSGGAAWTDTQYF. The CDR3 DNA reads TGTGCCAGCAGCTCCAGCGTCTCTAGCGGGGGGGCCGCTTGGACAGATACGCAGTATTTT. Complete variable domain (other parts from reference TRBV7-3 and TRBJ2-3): GAGVSQTPSNKVTEKGKYVELRCDPISGHTALYWYRQSLGQGPEFLIYFQGTGAADDSGLPNDRFFAVRPEGSVSTLKIQRTERGDSAVYLCASSSSVSSGGAAWTDTQYFGPGTRLTVL.

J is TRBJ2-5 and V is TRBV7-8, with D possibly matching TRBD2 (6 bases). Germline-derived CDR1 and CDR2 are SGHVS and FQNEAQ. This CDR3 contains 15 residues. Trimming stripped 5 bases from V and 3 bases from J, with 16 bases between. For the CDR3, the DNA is TGTGCCAGCAGCCCCTGGAGAGGGGAGGAAGAGACCCAGTACTTC. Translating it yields CASSPWRGEEETQYF.

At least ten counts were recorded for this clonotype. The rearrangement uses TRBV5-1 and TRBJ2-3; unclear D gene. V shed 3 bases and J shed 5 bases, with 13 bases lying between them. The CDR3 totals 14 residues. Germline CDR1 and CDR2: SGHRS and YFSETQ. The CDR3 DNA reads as TGCGCCAGCAGCTGGGGAAGTTTACTAGATACGCAGTATTTT. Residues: CASSWGSLLDTQYF.

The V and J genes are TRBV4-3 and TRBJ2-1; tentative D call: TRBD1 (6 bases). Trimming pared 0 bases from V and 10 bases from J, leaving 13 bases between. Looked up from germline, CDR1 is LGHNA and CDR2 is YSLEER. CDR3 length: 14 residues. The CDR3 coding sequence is TGCGCCAGCAGCCAAGAGGGGGCCAAAATAGAGCAGTTCTTC. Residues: CASSQEGAKIEQFF.

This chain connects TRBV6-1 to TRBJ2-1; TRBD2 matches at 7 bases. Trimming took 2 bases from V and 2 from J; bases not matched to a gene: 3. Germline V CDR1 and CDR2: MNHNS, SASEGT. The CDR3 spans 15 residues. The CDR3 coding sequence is TGTGCCAGCAGTGAAAATGGGGGGGCCTACAATGAGCAGTTCTTC. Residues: CASSENGGAYNEQFF.

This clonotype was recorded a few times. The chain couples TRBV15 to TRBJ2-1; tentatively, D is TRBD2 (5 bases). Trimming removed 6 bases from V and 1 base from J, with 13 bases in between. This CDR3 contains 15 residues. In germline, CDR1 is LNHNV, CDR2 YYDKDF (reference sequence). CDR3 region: CATSALTGSYNEQFF. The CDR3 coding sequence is TGTGCCACCAGTGCTCTAACGGGGTCCTACAATGAGCAGTTCTTC.

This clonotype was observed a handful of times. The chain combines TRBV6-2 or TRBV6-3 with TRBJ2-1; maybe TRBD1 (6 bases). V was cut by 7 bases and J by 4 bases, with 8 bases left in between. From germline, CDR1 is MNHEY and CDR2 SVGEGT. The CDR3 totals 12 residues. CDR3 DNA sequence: TGTGCCAGCAAGGGGGAGTACAATGAGCAGTTCTTC. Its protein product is CASKGEYNEQFF.

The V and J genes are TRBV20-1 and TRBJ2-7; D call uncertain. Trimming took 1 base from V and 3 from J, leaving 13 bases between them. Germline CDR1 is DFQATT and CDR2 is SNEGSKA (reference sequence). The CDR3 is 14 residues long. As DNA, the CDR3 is TGCAGTGCTAGAGTCGGGTCAGGAAACTACGAGCAGTACTTC. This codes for CSARVGSGNYEQYF.

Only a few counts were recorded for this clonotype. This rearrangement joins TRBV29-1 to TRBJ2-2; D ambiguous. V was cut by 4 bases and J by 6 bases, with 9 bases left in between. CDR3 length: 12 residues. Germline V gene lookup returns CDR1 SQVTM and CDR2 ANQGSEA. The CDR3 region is CSVVQSAGELFF. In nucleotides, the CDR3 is TGCAGCGTTGTACAGAGCGCCGGGGAGCTGTTTTTT.

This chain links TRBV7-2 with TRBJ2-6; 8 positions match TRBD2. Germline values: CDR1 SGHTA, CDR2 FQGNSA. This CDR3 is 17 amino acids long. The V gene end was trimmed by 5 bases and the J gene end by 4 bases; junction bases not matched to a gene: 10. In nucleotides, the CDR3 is TGTGCCAGCAGCCAACTAGCGGCCATAGTGGGGGCCAACGTCCTGACTTTC. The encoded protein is CASSQLAAIVGANVLTF. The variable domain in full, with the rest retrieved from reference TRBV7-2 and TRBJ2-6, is GAGVSQSPSNKVTEKGKDVELRCDPISGHTALYWYRQSLGQGLEFLIYFQGNSAPDKSGLPSDRFSAERTGGSVSTLTIQRTQQEDSAVYLCASSQLAAIVGANVLTFGAGSRLTVL.

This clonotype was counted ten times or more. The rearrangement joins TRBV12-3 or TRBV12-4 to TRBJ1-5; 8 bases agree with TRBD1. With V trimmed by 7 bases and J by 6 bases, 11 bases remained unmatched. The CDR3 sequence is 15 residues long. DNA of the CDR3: TGTGCCAGCACCCCCCCGCAGGGGGCAGCTCAGCCCCAGCATTTT. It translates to CASTPPQGAAQPQHF.

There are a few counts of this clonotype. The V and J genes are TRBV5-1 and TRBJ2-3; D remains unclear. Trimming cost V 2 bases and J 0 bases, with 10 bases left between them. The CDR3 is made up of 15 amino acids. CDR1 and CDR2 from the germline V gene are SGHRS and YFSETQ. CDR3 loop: CASSFGLTSTDTQYF. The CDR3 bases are TGCGCCAGCAGCTTCGGATTGACTAGCACAGATACGCAGTATTTT.